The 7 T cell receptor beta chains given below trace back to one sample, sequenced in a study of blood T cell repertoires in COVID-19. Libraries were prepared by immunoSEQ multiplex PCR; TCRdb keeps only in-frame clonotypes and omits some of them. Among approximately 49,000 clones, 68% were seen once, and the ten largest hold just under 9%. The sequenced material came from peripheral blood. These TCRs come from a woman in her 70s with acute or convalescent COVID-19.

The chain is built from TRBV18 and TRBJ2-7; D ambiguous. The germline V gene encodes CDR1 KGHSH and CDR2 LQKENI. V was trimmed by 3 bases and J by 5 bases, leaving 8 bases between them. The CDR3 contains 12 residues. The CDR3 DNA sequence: TGTGCCAGCTCACCGAACCGGGACGAGCAGTACTTC. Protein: CASSPNRDEQYF.

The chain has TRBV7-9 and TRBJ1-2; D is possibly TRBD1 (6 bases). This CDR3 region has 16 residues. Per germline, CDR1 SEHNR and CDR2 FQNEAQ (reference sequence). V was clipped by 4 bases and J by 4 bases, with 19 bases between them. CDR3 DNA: TGTGCCAGCAGCTCCCGTTTGGGGGCGAACGGCTATGGCTACACCTTC. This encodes CASSSRLGANGYGYTF.

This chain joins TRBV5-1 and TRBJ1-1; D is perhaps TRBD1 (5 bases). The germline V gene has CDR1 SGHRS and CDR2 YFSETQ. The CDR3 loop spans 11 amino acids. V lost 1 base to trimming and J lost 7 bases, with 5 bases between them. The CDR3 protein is CASSLQGEAFF. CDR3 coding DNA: TGCGCCAGCAGCTTGCAGGGTGAAGCTTTCTTT.

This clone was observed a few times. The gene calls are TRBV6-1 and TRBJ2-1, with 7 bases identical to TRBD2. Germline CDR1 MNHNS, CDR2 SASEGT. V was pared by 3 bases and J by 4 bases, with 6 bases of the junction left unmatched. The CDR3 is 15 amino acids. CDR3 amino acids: CASSDRASGYNEQFF. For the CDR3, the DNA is TGTGCCAGCAGTGATAGGGCTAGCGGATACAATGAGCAGTTCTTC.

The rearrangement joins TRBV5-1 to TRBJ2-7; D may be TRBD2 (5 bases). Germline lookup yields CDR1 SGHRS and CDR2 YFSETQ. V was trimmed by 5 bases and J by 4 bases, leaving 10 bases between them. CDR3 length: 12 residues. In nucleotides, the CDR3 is TGCGCCAGCAGGCTGGGAGAGTACGAGCAGTACTTC. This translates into CASRLGEYEQYF.

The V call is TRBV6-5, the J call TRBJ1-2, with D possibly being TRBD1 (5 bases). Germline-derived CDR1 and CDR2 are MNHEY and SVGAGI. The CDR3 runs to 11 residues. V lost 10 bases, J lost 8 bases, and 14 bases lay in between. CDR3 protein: CATHGTYGYTF. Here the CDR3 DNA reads TGTGCCACCCATGGGACTTACGGCTACACCTTC.

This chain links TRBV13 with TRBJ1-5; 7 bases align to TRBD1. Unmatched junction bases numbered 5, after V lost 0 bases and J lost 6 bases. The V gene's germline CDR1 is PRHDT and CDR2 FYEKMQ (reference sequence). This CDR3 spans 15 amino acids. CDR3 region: CASSLGRGGAQPQHF. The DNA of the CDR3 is TGTGCCAGCAGCTTAGGCCGAGGGGGCGCTCAGCCCCAGCATTTT.